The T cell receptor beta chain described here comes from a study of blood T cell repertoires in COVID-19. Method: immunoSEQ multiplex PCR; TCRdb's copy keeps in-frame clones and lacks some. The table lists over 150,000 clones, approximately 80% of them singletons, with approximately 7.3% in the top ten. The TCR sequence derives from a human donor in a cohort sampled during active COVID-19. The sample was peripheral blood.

As DNA, the CDR3 is TGTGCCAGCAGTTATACAGGAAAAAATTCACCCCTCCACTTT. It encodes CASSYTGKNSPLHF. The rearrangement joins TRBV6-6 to TRBJ1-6, with a possible D match to TRBD1 (5 bases). Germline values: CDR1 MNHNY, CDR2 SVGAGI (reference sequence). This CDR3 is 14 amino acids long. The germline V and J ends were trimmed by 3 bases and 7 bases, with 10 bases remaining between them.